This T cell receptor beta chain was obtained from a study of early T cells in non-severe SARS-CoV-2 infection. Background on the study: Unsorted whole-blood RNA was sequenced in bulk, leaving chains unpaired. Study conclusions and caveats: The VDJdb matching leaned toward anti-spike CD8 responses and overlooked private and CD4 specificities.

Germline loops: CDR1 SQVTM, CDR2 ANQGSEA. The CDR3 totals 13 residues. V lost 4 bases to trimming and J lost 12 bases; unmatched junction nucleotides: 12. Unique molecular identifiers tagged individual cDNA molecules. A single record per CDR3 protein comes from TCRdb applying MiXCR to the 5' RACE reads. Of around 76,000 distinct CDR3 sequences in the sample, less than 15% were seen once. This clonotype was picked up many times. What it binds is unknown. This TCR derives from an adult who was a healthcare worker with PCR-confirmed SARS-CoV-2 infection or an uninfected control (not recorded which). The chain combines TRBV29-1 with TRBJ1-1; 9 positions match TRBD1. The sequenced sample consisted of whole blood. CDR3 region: CSVGPGGQGRPFF. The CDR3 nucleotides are TGCAGCGTTGGACCTGGCGGACAGGGGAGGCCTTTCTTT.